The TCR beta chain under discussion was sequenced for a study of T cells after yellow fever vaccination. TCR cDNA, made by 5'RACE template switching, carried an added universal primer site and UMIs. TCRdb reanalysed the 5' RACE reads using MiXCR and keeps one entry per CDR3 protein. Here the sample spans 450,000 to 550,000 distinct CDR3 sequences, 20% to 25% being singletons. Findings of the study overall: Post-booster repertoires again held most primary-vaccination clones (about 95% CD4, roughly 90% CD8). A secondary response was less intense yet reached its peak sooner, at day 5 versus 15.

On this clonotype itself: As yet, its antigen is unknown.

Per the germline V gene, CDR1 is SGHTA and CDR2 is FQGNSA. The CDR3 has 16 residues. With V trimmed by 1 base and J by 7 bases, 6 bases remained unmatched. The clonotype originates from a man aged 18 to 29 who received the YFV17D yellow fever vaccine. This rearrangement joins TRBV7-2 to TRBJ2-1, with 11 positions matching TRBD2. Sequenced material: PBMCs, taken approximately 20 days after the first yellow fever vaccination. In DNA form, the CDR3 reads TGTGCCAGCAGCTTAGTTACTAGCGGGGGAAGGAATGAGCAGTTCTTC. Translating it yields CASSLVTSGGRNEQFF.